This is a list of T cell receptor beta chains from one sample in a study of blood T cell repertoires in COVID-19. This table comes from immunoSEQ multiplex PCR, and its TCRdb copy is limited to in-frame clones, with some not included. The data hold more than 200,000 clones, with around 80% observed a single time. Sample: peripheral blood. The receptor set was obtained from a woman aged 40-49 years who had recovered from COVID-19. The CDR3 runs from the conserved cysteine through the conserved F or W. The D gene is left open where the match is weak. The size entry is marked missing in some rows and otherwise reads once, few, many or a size class.

abundance	v_gene	j_gene	d_gene	CDR3nt	CDR3aa
-	TRBV28	TRBJ1-5	TRBD1	TGTGCCAGCAAGGCAGGGGGTTTTGATTGGCAGCCCCAGCATTTT	CASKAGGFDWQPQHF
-	TRBV9	TRBJ1-3	-	TGTGCCAGCAGCAGCGACAGCCGCGGAAACACCATATATTTT	CASSSDSRGNTIYF
-	TRBV7-9	TRBJ2-7	-	TGTGCCAGCCACCCTGTTGACAGCATTTTAGCCTACGAGCAGTACTTC	CASHPVDSILAYEQYF
-	TRBV18	TRBJ2-2	TRBD1	TGTGCCAGCTCTTCCGGGACAGACGGCGGGGAGCTGTTTTTT	CASSSGTDGGELFF
-	TRBV9	TRBJ2-1	-	TGTGCCAGCAGCGTAAGCGAGGAATACAATGAGCAGTTCTTC	CASSVSEEYNEQFF
-	TRBV11-1	TRBJ1-6	-	TGTGCCAGCAGCTATACAGGGAGTCAGAATTCACCCCTCCACTTT	CASSYTGSQNSPLHF
-	TRBV19	TRBJ1-5	TRBD1	TGTGCCAGTAGTATTGGACAGGGTCGGAATCAGCCCCAGCATTTT	CASSIGQGRNQPQHF
-	TRBV6-2/TRBV6-3	TRBJ1-1	-	TGTGCCAGCAGTTACAAGGGGTTGAACACTGAAGCTTTCTTT	CASSYKGLNTEAFF
-	TRBV7-2	TRBJ2-3	TRBD2	TGTGCCAGCAGCAGGACTAGCGGGGGACGCACAGATACGCAGTATTTT	CASSRTSGGRTDTQYF
-	TRBV7-2	TRBJ1-1	-	TGTGCCAGCAGCTCGAAACCGGGATCCGAAAACACTGAAGCTTTCTTT	CASSSKPGSENTEAFF
-	TRBV5-8	TRBJ1-1	-	TGTGCCAGCAGCTTGTACCAGGGGTTGGTCACTGAAGCTTTCTTT	CASSLYQGLVTEAFF
-	TRBV6-6	TRBJ1-2	TRBD1	TGTGCCAGCAGTTCACGACAGGGCTATGGCTACACCTTC	CASSSRQGYGYTF
-	TRBV6-6	TRBJ1-2	TRBD1	TGTGCCAGCAGTTACCCCGGACAGGGCTATGGCTACACCTTC	CASSYPGQGYGYTF
-	TRBV7-2	TRBJ1-2	-	TGTGCCAGCAGCTTAACCGGGAATAACTATGGCTACACCTTC	CASSLTGNNYGYTF
-	TRBV7-2	TRBJ1-5	TRBD1	TGTGCCAGCAGCTCTAGGACAGGGAGGCAGCCCCAGCATTTT	CASSSRTGRQPQHF
-	TRBV28	TRBJ1-2	-	TGTGCCACCTCGGGGGAGGGGTATGGCTACACCTTC	CATSGEGYGYTF
-	TRBV2	TRBJ2-7	TRBD2	TGTGCCAGCAGGCCCGGGACTAGCGGGGAAAACCGCGAAGTCTACGAGCAGTACTTC	CASRPGTSGENREVYEQYF
-	TRBV28	TRBJ2-2	-	TGTGCCAGCTACGTCCTAAGCACCGGGGAGCTGTTTTTT	CASYVLSTGELFF
-	TRBV9	TRBJ1-3	TRBD1	TGTGCCAGCAGCGCCTCCGGGACAGGGGGCGGAAACACCATATATTTT	CASSASGTGGGNTIYF
once	TRBV5-1	TRBJ1-1	TRBD1	TGCGCCAGCAGCGGGGGACAGGGGGGCACTGAAGCTTTCTTT	CASSGGQGGTEAFF
-	TRBV11-1	TRBJ2-2	-	TGTGCCAGCAGCTTAGCGCGGCTGAACACCGGGGAGCTGTTTTTT	CASSLARLNTGELFF
-	TRBV5-1	TRBJ2-5	-	TGCGCCAGCAGCCCTTCCCGGGAGACCCAGTACTTC	CASSPSRETQYF
-	TRBV28	TRBJ1-2	-	TGTGCCAGCAGTGTTAGTAACTATGGCTACACCTTC	CASSVSNYGYTF
-	TRBV20-1	TRBJ2-1	TRBD2	TGCAGTGCTAGTTTACTAGCGGGGGGAAAGTCTGAGCAGTTCTTC	CSASLLAGGKSEQFF
-	TRBV7-2	TRBJ2-3	TRBD2	TGTGCCAGCAGCGATAGCGGGGGGGCTCCAGATACGCAGTATTTT	CASSDSGGAPDTQYF
-	TRBV12-3/TRBV12-4	TRBJ2-4	-	TGTGCCAGCCAACGAGGACTCCTGCGGTACTTC	CASQRGLLRYF
-	TRBV19	TRBJ2-1	-	TGTGCCAGTAAGTGGAGCACTGAGCAGTTCTTC	CASKWSTEQFF
-	TRBV15	TRBJ1-4	-	TGTGCCACCAGCAGGGAGCTATTGGATGAAAAACTGTTTTTT	CATSRELLDEKLFF
few	TRBV9	TRBJ2-3	-	TGTGCCAGCAGCGTATCGGGCGGGGCTAGCACAGATACGCAGTATTTT	CASSVSGGASTDTQYF
-	TRBV6-5	TRBJ2-7	TRBD1	TGTGCCAGCAGTTACGCCGGGACAGGGGCGTTCTACGAGCAGTACTTC	CASSYAGTGAFYEQYF
once	TRBV3-1/TRBV3-2	TRBJ2-7	-	TGTGCCAGCAGTTTGACGGGATACGAGCAGTACTTC	CASSLTGYEQYF
-	TRBV2	TRBJ1-1	-	TGTGCCATAGACTCGGGTGAAGGTGAGGCTTTCTTT	CAIDSGEGEAFF
-	TRBV24-1	TRBJ2-7	-	TGTGCCACCAGTGATTCTCACACCACCGGGACACATGTCGAGCAGTACTTC	CATSDSHTTGTHVEQYF
-	TRBV19	TRBJ1-2	-	TGTGCCAGTAGTACTGGCCCCTCAGGATATGGCTACACCTTC	CASSTGPSGYGYTF
-	TRBV5-1	TRBJ2-5	TRBD2	TGCGCCAGCACCACGAACGTGGGGGAGCGGGGGACCCAGTACTTC	CASTTNVGERGTQYF
-	TRBV7-2	TRBJ2-3	TRBD2	TGTGCCAGCAGCTCGGGACTAGCGGACACAGATACGCAGTATTTT	CASSSGLADTDTQYF
-	TRBV28	TRBJ2-6	-	TGTGCCAGCAGTTTCTCTATCTCTGGGGCCAACGTCCTGACTTTC	CASSFSISGANVLTF
-	TRBV7-9	TRBJ2-7	-	TGTGCCAGCAGCTACCGGGACTCGGATCGGGAGCAGTACTTC	CASSYRDSDREQYF
-	TRBV6-5	TRBJ1-6	-	TGTGCCGGCAGCCGTAATAATTCACCCCTCCACTTT	CAGSRNNSPLHF
-	TRBV7-2	TRBJ2-2	-	TGTGCCAGCACCCAGGGTATCGTCGGGGAGCTGTTTTTT	CASTQGIVGELFF
many	TRBV7-3	TRBJ2-2	-	TGTGCCAGCAGCTATATTAGATCGGGGGAGCTGTTTTTT	CASSYIRSGELFF
-	TRBV3-1/TRBV3-2	TRBJ1-1	-	TGTGCCAGCAGCGAGGCCCTGAACACTGAAGCTTTCTTT	CASSEALNTEAFF
-	TRBV18	TRBJ2-7	TRBD1	TGTGCCAGCTACGACGGGACAGGGGCCTACGAGCAGTACTTC	CASYDGTGAYEQYF
-	TRBV7-2	TRBJ2-1	TRBD2	TGTGCCAGCAGCCCCGGGGCGGGGGGGCCGTCCTACAATGAGCAGTTCTTC	CASSPGAGGPSYNEQFF
-	TRBV2	TRBJ1-4	-	TGTGCCAGCAGGGGTATACTTAACAGCAGACTAGACGAAAAACTGTTTTTT	CASRGILNSRLDEKLFF
once	TRBV24-1	TRBJ1-5	-	TGTGCCACTGCGGACAGTTGGGAACAGCCCCAGCATTTT	CATADSWEQPQHF
-	TRBV5-4	TRBJ1-2	-	TGTGCCAGCAGCTTGGACAGCGGATCTCTATTAGGCTACACCTTC	CASSLDSGSLLGYTF
-	TRBV7-2	TRBJ2-3	TRBD2	TGTGCCAGCAGCTTGAAAGCGGGGGGCCGAGATACGCAGTATTTT	CASSLKAGGRDTQYF
-	TRBV7-8	TRBJ2-2	TRBD1	TGTGCCAGCAGCTCTGGACAGGGACCAGGCGGGGAGCTGTTTTTT	CASSSGQGPGGELFF
-	TRBV27	TRBJ2-7	-	TGTGCCAGCAGCGCCACAGGACAGAGTCCCTACGAGCAGTACTTC	CASSATGQSPYEQYF
-	TRBV3-1/TRBV3-2	TRBJ1-4	TRBD1	TGTGCCAGCCGAGACAGGGCAACTAATGAAAAACTGTTTTTT	CASRDRATNEKLFF
few	TRBV6-6	TRBJ2-2	-	TGTGCCAGCAGCCGTAGTACCGGGGAGCTGTTTTTT	CASSRSTGELFF
-	TRBV27	TRBJ2-7	TRBD1	TGTGCCAGCATATCGGGACAGGACTACGAGCAGTACTTC	CASISGQDYEQYF
-	TRBV30	TRBJ2-7	TRBD1	TGTGCCTGGAGTGGGGGGGACAGGGGGTACCGCGAGCAGTACTTC	CAWSGGDRGYREQYF